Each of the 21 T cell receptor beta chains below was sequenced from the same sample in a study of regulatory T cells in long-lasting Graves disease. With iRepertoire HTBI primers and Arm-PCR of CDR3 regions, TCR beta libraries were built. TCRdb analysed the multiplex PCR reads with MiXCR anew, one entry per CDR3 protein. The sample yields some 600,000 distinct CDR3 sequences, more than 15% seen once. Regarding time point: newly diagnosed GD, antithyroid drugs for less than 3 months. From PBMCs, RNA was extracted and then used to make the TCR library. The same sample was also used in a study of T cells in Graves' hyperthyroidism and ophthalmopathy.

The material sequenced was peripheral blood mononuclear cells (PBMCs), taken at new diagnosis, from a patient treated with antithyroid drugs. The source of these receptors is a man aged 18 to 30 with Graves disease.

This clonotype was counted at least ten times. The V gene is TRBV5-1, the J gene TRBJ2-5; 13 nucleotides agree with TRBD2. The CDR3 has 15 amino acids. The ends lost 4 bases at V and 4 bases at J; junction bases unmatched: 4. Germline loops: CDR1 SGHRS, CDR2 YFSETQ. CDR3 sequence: CASSPGLAGAETQYF. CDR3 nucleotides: TGCGCCAGCAGCCCTGGACTAGCGGGAGCAGAGACCCAGTACTTC.

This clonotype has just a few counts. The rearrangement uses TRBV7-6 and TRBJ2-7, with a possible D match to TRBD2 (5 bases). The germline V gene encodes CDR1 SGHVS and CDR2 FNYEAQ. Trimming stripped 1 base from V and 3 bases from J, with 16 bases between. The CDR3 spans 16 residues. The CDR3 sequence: CASSLVRTPASYEQYF. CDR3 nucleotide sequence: TGTGCCAGCAGCTTAGTACGGACTCCCGCGAGCTACGAGCAGTACTTC.

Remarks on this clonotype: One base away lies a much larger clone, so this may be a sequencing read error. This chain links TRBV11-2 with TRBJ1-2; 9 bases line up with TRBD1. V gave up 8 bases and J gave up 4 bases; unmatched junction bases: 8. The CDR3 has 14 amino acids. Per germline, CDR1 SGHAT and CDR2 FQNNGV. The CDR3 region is CASRSGTGPYGYTF. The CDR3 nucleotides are TGTGCCAGCCGTTCCGGGACAGGGCCCTATGGCTACACCTTC.

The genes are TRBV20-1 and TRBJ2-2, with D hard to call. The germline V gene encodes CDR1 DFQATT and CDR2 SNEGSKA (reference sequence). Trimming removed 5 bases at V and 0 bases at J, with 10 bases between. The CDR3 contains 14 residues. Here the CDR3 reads CSAGRHSNTGELFF. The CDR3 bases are TGCAGTGCTGGGCGACATTCGAACACCGGGGAGCTGTTTTTT.

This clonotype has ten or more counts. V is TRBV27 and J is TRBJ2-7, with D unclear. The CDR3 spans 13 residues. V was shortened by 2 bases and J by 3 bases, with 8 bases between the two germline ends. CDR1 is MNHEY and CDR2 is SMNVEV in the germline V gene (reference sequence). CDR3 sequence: CASSLKVHYEQYF. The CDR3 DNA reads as TGTGCCAGCAGTTTAAAGGTCCACTACGAGCAGTACTTC.

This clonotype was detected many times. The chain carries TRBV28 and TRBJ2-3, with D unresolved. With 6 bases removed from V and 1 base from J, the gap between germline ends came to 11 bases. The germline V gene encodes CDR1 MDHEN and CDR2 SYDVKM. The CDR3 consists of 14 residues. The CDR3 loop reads CASSLASGTDTQYF. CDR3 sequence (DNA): TGTGCCAGCAGCTTGGCGTCCGGCACAGATACGCAGTATTTT.

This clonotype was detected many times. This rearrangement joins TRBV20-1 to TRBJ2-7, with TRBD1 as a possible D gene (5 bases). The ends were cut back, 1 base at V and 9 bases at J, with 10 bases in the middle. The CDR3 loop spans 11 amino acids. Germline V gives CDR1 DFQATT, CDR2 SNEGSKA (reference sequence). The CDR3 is CSARATRGQYF. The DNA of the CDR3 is TGCAGTGCTAGAGCCACAAGGGGGCAGTACTTC.

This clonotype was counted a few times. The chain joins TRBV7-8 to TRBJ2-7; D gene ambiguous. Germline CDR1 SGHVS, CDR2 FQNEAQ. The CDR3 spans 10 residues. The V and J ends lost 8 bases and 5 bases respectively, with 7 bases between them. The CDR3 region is CASGRHEQYF. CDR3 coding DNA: TGTGCCAGCGGCCGGCACGAGCAGTACTTC.

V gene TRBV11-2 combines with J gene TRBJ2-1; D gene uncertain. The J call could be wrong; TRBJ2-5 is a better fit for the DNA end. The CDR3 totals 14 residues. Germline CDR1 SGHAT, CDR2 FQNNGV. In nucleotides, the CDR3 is TGTGCCAGCAGCTTAAGTCCAGAAAGGGAGACCCAGTACTTC. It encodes CASSLSPERETQYF.

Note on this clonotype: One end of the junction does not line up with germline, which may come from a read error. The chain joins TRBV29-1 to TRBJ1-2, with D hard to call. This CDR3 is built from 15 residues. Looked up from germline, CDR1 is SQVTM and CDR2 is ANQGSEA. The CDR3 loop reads CSVFIERSANYGHTF. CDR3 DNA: TGCAGCGTTTTTATTGAGCGATCAGCTAACTATGGCCACACCTTC.

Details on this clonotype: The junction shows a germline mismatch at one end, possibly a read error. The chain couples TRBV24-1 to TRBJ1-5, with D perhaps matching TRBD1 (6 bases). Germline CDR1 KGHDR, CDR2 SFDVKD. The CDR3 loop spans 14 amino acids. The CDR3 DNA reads TGTGCCACCAGTACAGGGTTAAGCAATCAGCACCAGCATTTT. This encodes CATSTGLSNQHQHF.

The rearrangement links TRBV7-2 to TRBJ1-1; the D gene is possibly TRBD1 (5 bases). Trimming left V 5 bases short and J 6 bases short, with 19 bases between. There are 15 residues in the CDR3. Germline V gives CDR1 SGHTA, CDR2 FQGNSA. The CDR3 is CASSTRAGMVAEAFF. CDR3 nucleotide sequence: TGTGCCAGCAGCACCCGGGCAGGGATGGTTGCTGAAGCTTTCTTT.

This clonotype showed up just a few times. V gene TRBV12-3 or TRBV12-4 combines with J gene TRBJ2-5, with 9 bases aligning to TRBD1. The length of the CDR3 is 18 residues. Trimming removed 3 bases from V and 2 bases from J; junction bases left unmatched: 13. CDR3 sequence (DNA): TGTGCCAGCAGTTTTGGCCTACACGGGACAGGGAGGCAAGAGACCCAGTACTTC. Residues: CASSFGLHGTGRQETQYF.

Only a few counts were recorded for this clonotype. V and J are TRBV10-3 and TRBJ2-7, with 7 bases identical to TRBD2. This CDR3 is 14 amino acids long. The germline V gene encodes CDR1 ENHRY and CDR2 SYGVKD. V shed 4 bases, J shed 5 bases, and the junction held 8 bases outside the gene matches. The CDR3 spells CAISGGEGSDEQYF. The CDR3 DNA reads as TGTGCCATCAGTGGGGGGGAGGGGTCCGACGAGCAGTACTTC.

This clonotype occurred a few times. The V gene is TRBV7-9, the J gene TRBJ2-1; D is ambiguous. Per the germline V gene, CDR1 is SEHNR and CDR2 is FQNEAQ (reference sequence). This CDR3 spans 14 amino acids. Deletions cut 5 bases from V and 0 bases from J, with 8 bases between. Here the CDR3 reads CASSLSLSYNEQFF. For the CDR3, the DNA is TGTGCCAGCAGCCTTTCGCTCTCCTACAATGAGCAGTTCTTC. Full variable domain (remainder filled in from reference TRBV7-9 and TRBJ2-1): DTGVSQNPRHKITKRGQNVTFRCDPISEHNRLYWYRQTLGQGPEFLTYFQNEAQLEKSRLLSDRFSAERPKGSFSTLEIQRTEQGDSAMYLCASSLSLSYNEQFFGPGTRLTVL.

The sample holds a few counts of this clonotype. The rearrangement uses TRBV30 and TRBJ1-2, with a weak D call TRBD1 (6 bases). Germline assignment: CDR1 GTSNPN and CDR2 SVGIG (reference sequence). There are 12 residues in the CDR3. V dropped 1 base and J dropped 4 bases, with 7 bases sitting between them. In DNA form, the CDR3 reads TGTGCCTGGAGTGGGACAGTCTATGGCTACACCTTC. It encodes CAWSGTVYGYTF.

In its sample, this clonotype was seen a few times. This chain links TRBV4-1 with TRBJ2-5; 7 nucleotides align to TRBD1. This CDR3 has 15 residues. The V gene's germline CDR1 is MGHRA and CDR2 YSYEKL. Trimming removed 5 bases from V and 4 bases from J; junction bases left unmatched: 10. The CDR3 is CASSKRQGPGETQYF. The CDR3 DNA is TGCGCCAGCAGCAAACGACAGGGACCGGGAGAGACCCAGTACTTC.

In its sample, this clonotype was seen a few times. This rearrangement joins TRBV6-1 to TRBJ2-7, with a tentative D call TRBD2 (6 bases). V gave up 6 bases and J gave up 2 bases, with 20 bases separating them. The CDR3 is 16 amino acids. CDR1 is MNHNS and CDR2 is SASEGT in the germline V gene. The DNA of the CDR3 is TGTGCCAGCAGCCTAACTCTAGGAGGGGCCACCTACGAGCAGTACTTC. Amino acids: CASSLTLGGATYEQYF.

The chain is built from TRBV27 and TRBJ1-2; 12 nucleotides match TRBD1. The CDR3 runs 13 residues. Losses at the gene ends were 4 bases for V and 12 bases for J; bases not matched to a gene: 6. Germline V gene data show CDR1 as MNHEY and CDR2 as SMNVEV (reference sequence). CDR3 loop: CASSWDRGLGHTF. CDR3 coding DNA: TGTGCCAGCAGTTGGGACAGGGGGCTAGGCCACACCTTC.

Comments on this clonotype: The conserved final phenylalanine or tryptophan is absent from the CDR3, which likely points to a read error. The CDR3 loop reads CASSGAGENYGYTL. The CDR3 coding sequence is TGTGCCAGCAGCGGGGCGGGAGAGAACTATGGCTACACCCTC. V gene TRBV9 combines with J gene TRBJ1-2; no clear D gene. With 3 bases removed from V and 2 bases from J, the gap between germline ends came to 11 bases. The CDR3 is 14 amino acids. Germline-derived CDR1 and CDR2 are SGDLS and YYNGEE.

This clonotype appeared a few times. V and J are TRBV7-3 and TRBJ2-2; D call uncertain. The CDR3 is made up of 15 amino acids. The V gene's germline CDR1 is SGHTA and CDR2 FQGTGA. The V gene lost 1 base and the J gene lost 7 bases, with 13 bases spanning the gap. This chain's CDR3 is CASSLKAGLGGELFF. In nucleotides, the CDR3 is TGTGCCAGCAGCTTAAAGGCCGGGTTGGGCGGGGAGCTGTTTTTT.